This T cell receptor (beta chain) was captured in a study of cytomegalovirus exposure and HLA in healthy donors. PCR amplification relied on 60 Vbeta primers (plus 13 Jbeta primers). Only in-frame clones appear in the TCRdb table, and some are missing; sequencing was by immunoSEQ multiplex PCR. The table has approximately 88,000 clones, about 80% seen once. This clone was counted a few times. The CDR3 runs 15 residues. V lost 1 base, J lost 0 bases, and 2 bases stayed unmatched. Germline CDR1 is SGHAT and CDR2 is FQNNGV. The origin of this receptor is a male donor in good health and CMV-seronegative. This sequence joins TRBV11-2 and TRBJ2-5; 7 bases are shared with TRBD1. The sequencing input was PBMCs. The CDR3 reads CASSLGDRYQETQYF. CDR3 in DNA: TGTGCCAGCAGCTTAGGGGACAGATACCAAGAGACCCAGTACTTC. The whole variable domain, filled in from reference TRBV11-2 and TRBJ2-5, reads EAGVAQSPRYKIIEKRQSVAFWCNPISGHATLYWYQQILGQGPKLLIQFQNNGVVDDSQLPKDRFSAERLKGVDSTLKIQPAKLEDSAVYLCASSLGDRYQETQYFGPGTRLLVL.